Below, 18 T cell receptor beta chains from the same sample are listed, as sequenced in a study of T cell responses to AZD1222 COVID-19 vaccine. The protocol was immunoSEQ multiplex PCR, while the TCRdb copy is restricted to in-frame clones and leaves out a portion. Among some 170,000 clones listed, roughly 88% were seen once. The starting material was peripheral blood, obtained 28 days after the second AZD1222 dose. The origin of the receptors is an adult who received the AZD1222 COVID-19 vaccine.

The genes are TRBV29-1 and TRBJ1-2, with 8 bases lining up with TRBD1. Germline V lookup: CDR1 SQVTM, CDR2 ANQGSEA. With 7 bases clipped from V and 5 bases from J, the junction kept 6 bases outside the gene matches. The CDR3 is 12 amino acids. The CDR3 nucleotides read TGCAGCGCCGGGGACAGGCTGTATGGCTACACCTTC. Its translation is CSAGDRLYGYTF.

This clone was picked up a small number of times. This chain uses TRBV12-1 with TRBJ1-2. TRBV12-1 is given as a pseudogene. This CDR3 is built from 12 residues. The CDR3 DNA reads as TGTGCCAGCCTGCCCTACCGCCGAAAGTACACCTTC. Amino acids: CASLPYRRKYTF.

CDR3 protein: CASSRPVAGRTSYEQYF. The CDR3 DNA follows: TGTGCCAGCAGCCGGCCGGTTGCTGGCAGAACCTCCTACGAGCAGTACTTC. The chain has TRBV14 and TRBJ2-7, with D uncertain. The germline V gene has CDR1 SGHDN and CDR2 FVKESK. The ends were cut back, 4 bases at V and 0 bases at J, with 19 bases in the middle. CDR3 length: 17 amino acids.

This rearrangement joins TRBV15 to TRBJ2-1; D may correspond to TRBD1 or TRBD2 (5 bases each). CDR3 length: 13 residues. Germline V lookup: CDR1 LNHNV, CDR2 YYDKDF (reference sequence). The V gene lost 3 bases and the J gene lost 12 bases, with 15 bases spanning the gap. The CDR3, as DNA: TGTGCCACCAGCAGGAGGGGAAATGAAGGGCAGTTCTTC. Translating it yields CATSRRGNEGQFF. The full variable domain, rest sourced from reference TRBV15 and TRBJ2-1, is DAMVIQNPRYQVTQFGKPVTLSCSQTLNHNVMYWYQQKSSQAPKLLFHYYDKDFNNEADTPDNFQSRRPNTSFCFLDIRSPGLGDTAMYLCATSRRGNEGQFFGPGTRLTVL.

CDR3 amino acids: CASSIEWSTEAFF. CDR3 in DNA: TGTGCCAGTAGTATCGAGTGGTCCACTGAAGCTTTCTTT. The chain carries TRBV19 and TRBJ1-1; D ambiguous. This CDR3 has 13 residues. Trimming left V 3 bases short and J 4 bases short, with 9 bases between. Germline V gives CDR1 LNHDA, CDR2 SQIVND (reference sequence).

V and J are TRBV21-1 and TRBJ1-2. TRBV21-1 is a listed pseudogene. The CDR3 contains 14 residues. The CDR3 region is CASSKEGGHYGYTF. The CDR3 region has the DNA TGTGCCAGCAGCAAAGAGGGGGGTCACTATGGCTACACCTTC.

The V and J genes are TRBV7-3 and TRBJ2-3; 7 bases are shared with TRBD2. The V gene end was trimmed by 2 bases and the J gene end by 6 bases; junction bases not matched to a gene: 5. The CDR3 is 14 amino acids. Looked up from germline, CDR1 is SGHTA and CDR2 is FQGTGA. The CDR3 DNA follows: TGTGCCAGCAGCTTATACGGGGGGTCCGATACGCAGTATTTT. The encoded protein is CASSLYGGSDTQYF.

The V call is TRBV19, the J call TRBJ2-7; D call uncertain. Trimming removed 7 bases at V and 1 base at J, with 8 bases between. CDR1 is LNHDA, CDR2 SQIVND, per germline (reference sequence). CDR3 length equals 12 residues. Here the CDR3 reads CASKSQSYEQYF. CDR3 nucleotide sequence: TGTGCCAGTAAATCACAGTCCTACGAGCAGTACTTC.

This chain joins TRBV11-2 and TRBJ1-2, with D perhaps matching TRBD1 (6 bases). V lost 7 bases and J lost 6, with 18 bases in between. CDR3 length: 14 residues. The germline CDR1 and CDR2 sequences are SGHAT and FQNNGV. The CDR3 nucleotides are TGTGCCAGCACCAACCAGGGACACTGGGATGGCTACACCTTC. Translation: CASTNQGHWDGYTF.

This sequence joins TRBV11-2 and TRBJ2-7, with D unclear. From germline, CDR1 is SGHAT and CDR2 FQNNGV. Trimming took off 0 bases at V and 2 bases at J, with 5 bases between the two ends. This CDR3 has 13 residues. CDR3 in amino acids: CASSLDPTYEQYF. CDR3 sequence (DNA): TGTGCCAGCAGCTTAGATCCCACCTACGAGCAGTACTTC.

The CDR3 nucleotides are TGTGCCAGCAGCTCGGGTGGGGGCACCCCGGGATATGGCTACACCTTC. It yields the protein CASSSGGGTPGYGYTF. The genes are TRBV7-2 and TRBJ1-2, with D perhaps TRBD1 (6 bases). The V gene's germline CDR1 is SGHTA and CDR2 FQGNSA. The CDR3 is 16 residues long. V was trimmed by 4 bases and J by 5 bases, leaving 20 bases between them. The full variable domain, rest sourced from reference TRBV7-2 and TRBJ1-2, is GAGVSQSPSNKVTEKGKDVELRCDPISGHTALYWYRQSLGQGLEFLIYFQGNSAPDKSGLPSDRFSAERTGGSVSTLTIQRTQQEDSAVYLCASSSGGGTPGYGYTFGSGTRLTVV.

This sequence joins TRBV28 and TRBJ2-7; D is undetermined. Germline assignment: CDR1 MDHEN and CDR2 SYDVKM. The CDR3 sequence is 12 residues long. Deletions cut 7 bases from V and 0 bases from J, with 7 bases between. CDR3 protein: CASTSPSYEQYF. The CDR3 nucleotides read TGTGCCAGCACCTCCCCCTCCTACGAGCAGTACTTC.

The chain has TRBV6-5 and TRBJ2-7; D is unclear. Trimming pared 3 bases from V and 6 bases from J, leaving 15 bases between. The CDR3 runs to 14 residues. The germline CDR1 and CDR2 sequences are MNHEY and SVGAGI. The CDR3 here is CASSYGESICEQYF. In nucleotides, the CDR3 is TGTGCCAGCAGTTATGGGGAATCGATTTGCGAGCAGTACTTC.

V usage is TRBV7-9 and J usage is TRBJ1-6; D is undetermined. There are 13 residues in the CDR3. The germline CDR1 and CDR2 sequences are SEHNR and FQNEAQ (reference sequence). V gave up 1 base and J gave up 10 bases, with 8 bases separating them. CDR3 nucleotides: TGTGCCAGCAGCTTAGAAAACGGGTCACCCCTCCACTTT. It codes for CASSLENGSPLHF.

The sample holds a few counts of this clone. The J gene is TRBJ2-1, the V gene TRBV18; 10 positions agree with TRBD2. J was trimmed by 6 bases and V by 0 bases; bases with no gene match: 5. This CDR3 is built from 16 residues. CDR1 KGHSH and CDR2 LQKENI come from the germline V gene. DNA for the CDR3: TGTGCCAGCTCACCACCGAGCGGGGGGGCCTTCAATGAGCAGTTCTTC. It yields the protein CASSPPSGGAFNEQFF.

In its sample, this clone was seen a few times. This rearrangement joins TRBV11-1 to TRBJ2-5; D may be TRBD1 or TRBD2 (6 bases each). CDR1 and CDR2 from the germline V gene are SGHAT and FQDESV (reference sequence). This CDR3 comprises 15 residues. Trimming removed 3 bases at V and 5 bases at J, with 16 bases between. The CDR3 DNA reads TGTGCCAGCAGCTTGCCGGGGGCCATCGGCGAGACCCAGTACTTC. It specifies CASSLPGAIGETQYF.

This sequence joins TRBV12-3 or TRBV12-4 and TRBJ2-5, with D possibly matching TRBD1 (5 bases). CDR3 size: 13 residues. V lost 3 bases, J lost 5 bases, and 10 bases lay in between. CDR3 region: CASSFPGKETQYF. CDR3 nucleotide sequence: TGTGCCAGCAGTTTCCCAGGGAAGGAGACCCAGTACTTC.

The rearrangement uses TRBV6-5 and TRBJ2-7, with D perhaps matching TRBD2 (6 bases). There are 15 residues in the CDR3. V was cut by 2 bases and J by 4 bases, with 15 bases left in between. Per the germline V gene, CDR1 is MNHEY and CDR2 is SVGAGI. In DNA form, the CDR3 reads TGTGCCAGCAGTTACGAGGGATTAGCGGCGTACGAGCAGTACTTC. This sequence encodes CASSYEGLAAYEQYF.